This TCR beta chain appears in the sequencing data of a study of blood T cell repertoires in COVID-19. Per the original data handling: The assay estimated nucleated cells by amplifying reference gene primers. The protocol was immunoSEQ multiplex PCR, while the TCRdb copy is restricted to in-frame clones and leaves out a portion. The V and J calls and clone size were taken over from that table, and D and trimming were inferred from the DNA. Of about 430,000 clones listed, around nine tenths are singletons. This clone was detected only once. This TCR derives from a woman aged 18-35 years who had been exposed to COVID-19. The sample was PBMCs or T cells enriched from blood (not recorded which).

CDR3 DNA: TGTGCCACCAGCTCACGACAGGGAAAGGTCTCTAACTACTATGGCTACACCTTC. This codes for CATSSRQGKVSNYYGYTF. The gene calls are TRBV15 and TRBJ1-2; TRBD1 aligns across 7 bases. J gave up 3 bases and V 5 bases, and 18 bases lay outside the gene matches. This CDR3 comprises 18 residues. Germline CDR1 LNHNV, CDR2 YYDKDF (reference sequence).